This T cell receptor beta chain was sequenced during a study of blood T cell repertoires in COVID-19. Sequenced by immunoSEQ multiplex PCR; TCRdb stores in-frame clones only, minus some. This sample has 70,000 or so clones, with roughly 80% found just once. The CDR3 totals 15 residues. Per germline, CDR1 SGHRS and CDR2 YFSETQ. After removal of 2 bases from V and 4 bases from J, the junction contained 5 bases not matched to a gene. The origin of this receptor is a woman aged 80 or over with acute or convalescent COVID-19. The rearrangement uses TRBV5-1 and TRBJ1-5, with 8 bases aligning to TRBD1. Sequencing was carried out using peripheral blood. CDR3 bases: TGCGCCAGCAGCTTAGGGGGACAGGCTAATCAGCCCCAGCATTTT. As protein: CASSLGGQANQPQHF. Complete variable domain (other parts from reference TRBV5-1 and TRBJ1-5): KAGVTQTPRYLIKTRGQQVTLSCSPISGHRSVSWYQQTPGQGLQFLFEYFSETQRNKGNFPGRFSGRQFSNSRSEMNVSTLELGDSALYLCASSLGGQANQPQHFGDGTRLSIL.